Listed here are 7 T cell receptor beta chains from one sample, sequenced in a study of T cells in Graves' hyperthyroidism and ophthalmopathy (dated 2019 in TCRdb). Libraries were built with multiplex PCR. Instrument used: Illumina HiSeq 2000. Amplification of TCR beta CDR3 regions was carried out from RNA transcripts. The first round of RT-PCR for the TCR CDR3 was performed with the HTBI primer set and the Qiagen OneStep RT-PCR kit. TCRdb reprocessing: public reads trimmed at Q25 with fastp, clones called with MiXCR, in-frame beta chains kept. Duplicate CDR3 protein sequences are folded into a single record with the most common DNA and genes. In all, the sample holds over 250,000 distinct CDR3 sequences, and over 20% of those were seen once. The top ten clones comprise under 65% of the sample. The specimen sequenced was blood. These receptors all stem from a man under 40 with Graves' ophthalmopathy.

This clonotype was counted once. V is TRBV19 and J is TRBJ2-1, with D unclear. Germline values: CDR1 LNHDA, CDR2 SQIVND (reference sequence). Between the trimmed V and J ends, which lost 0 bases and 5 bases, there was a span of 8 bases. The CDR3 extends over 14 amino acids. This CDR3 is CASSIERLNNEQFF. The CDR3 coding sequence is TGTGCCAGTAGTATAGAACGGCTAAACAATGAGCAGTTCTTC.

V usage is TRBV14 and J usage is TRBJ2-6; TRBD1 matches 8 bases. This CDR3 comprises 16 residues. Germline V gives CDR1 SGHDN, CDR2 FVKESK. The ends lost 2 bases at V and 2 bases at J; junction bases unmatched: 2. This CDR3 reads CASSQQGAAGANVLTF. The CDR3 DNA reads as TGTGCCAGCAGCCAACAGGGGGCCGCTGGGGCCAACGTCCTGACTTTC.

This rearrangement joins TRBV19 to TRBJ1-2; possibly TRBD1 for D (5 bases). Trimming took off 3 bases at V and 4 bases at J, with 18 bases between the two ends. This CDR3 region has 16 residues. Germline V gene data show CDR1 as LNHDA and CDR2 as SQIVND (reference sequence). DNA for the CDR3: TGTGCCAGTAGTATGGGCGGGGGTACTCTTGGCTATGGCTACACCTTC. This gives the protein CASSMGGGTLGYGYTF. Full variable domain (outside the CDR3, taken from reference TRBV19 and TRBJ1-2): DGGITQSPKYLFRKEGQNVTLSCEQNLNHDAMYWYRQDPGQGLRLIYYSQIVNDFQKGDIAEGYSVSREKKESFPLTVTSAQKNPTAFYLCASSMGGGTLGYGYTFGSGTRLTVV.

This clonotype was detected only a few times. The rearrangement uses TRBV30 and TRBJ2-1; 7 nucleotides align to TRBD2. The CDR3 totals 15 residues. The germline V gene encodes CDR1 GTSNPN and CDR2 SVGIG (reference sequence). V lost 3 bases and J lost 9; bases outside the gene matches: 14. CDR3 in DNA: TGTGCCTGGAGCCCGGTTCGAGGGAGGGCCGCTGAGCAGTTCTTC. The encoded protein is CAWSPVRGRAAEQFF.

V usage is TRBV5-1 and J usage is TRBJ2-7; a weak D match, TRBD1 (7 bases). Trimming pared 4 bases from V and 4 bases from J, leaving 18 bases between. CDR1 SGHRS and CDR2 YFSETQ come from the germline V gene. The CDR3 consists of 15 residues. The CDR3 nucleotides read TGCGCCAGCAGCCTTTTGACAGGGAGCGGGTACGAGCAGTACTTC. Translation: CASSLLTGSGYEQYF.

This clonotype was observed many times. This chain uses TRBV5-1 with TRBJ2-1; the D gene is possibly TRBD2 (5 bases). The CDR3 is 14 residues long. Germline assignment: CDR1 SGHRS and CDR2 YFSETQ. Trimming took off 0 bases at V and 6 bases at J, with 10 bases between the two ends. The CDR3 reads CASSLGSRGNEQFF. The CDR3 DNA reads TGCGCCAGCAGCTTGGGCAGCCGGGGCAATGAGCAGTTCTTC.

This clonotype has more than one count but fewer than ten. The J gene is TRBJ2-7, the V gene TRBV15; TRBD2 matches 13 bases. V trimming: 4 bases; J trimming: 6 bases; junction bases outside the gene matches: 6. The CDR3 has 15 residues. Germline loops: CDR1 LNHNV, CDR2 YYDKDF (reference sequence). The CDR3 reads CATSTLGLAGVEQYF. Written as DNA, the CDR3 is TGTGCCACCAGCACCCTCGGACTAGCGGGAGTCGAGCAGTACTTC.